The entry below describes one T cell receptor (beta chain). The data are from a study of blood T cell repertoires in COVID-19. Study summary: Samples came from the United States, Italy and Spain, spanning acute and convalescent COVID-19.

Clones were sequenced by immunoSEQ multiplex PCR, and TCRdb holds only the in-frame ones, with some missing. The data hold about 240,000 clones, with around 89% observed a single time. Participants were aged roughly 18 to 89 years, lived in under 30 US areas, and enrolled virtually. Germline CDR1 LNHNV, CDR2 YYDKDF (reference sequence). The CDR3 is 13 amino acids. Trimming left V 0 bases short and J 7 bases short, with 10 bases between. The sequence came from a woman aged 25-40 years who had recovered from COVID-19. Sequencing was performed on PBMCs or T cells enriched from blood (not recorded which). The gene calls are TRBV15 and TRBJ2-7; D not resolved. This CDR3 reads CATSRDSTLEQYF. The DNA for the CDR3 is TGTGCCACCAGCAGAGATAGCACCCTAGAGCAGTACTTC.